This T cell receptor (beta chain) was profiled in a study of blood T cell repertoires in COVID-19. This clone was observed a few times. As originally analysed: Amplifying reference gene primers gave estimates of nucleated cell counts. Using immunoSEQ multiplex PCR, the repertoire was profiled, and TCRdb retains in-frame clones only, with some absent. Clonal size and the V and J genes are those of that table, whereas D and trimming came from the DNA. Among some 180,000 clones listed, about 85% were seen once. The CDR3 runs to 15 residues. After removal of 1 base from V and 12 bases from J, the junction contained 12 bases not matched to a gene. Germline V gives CDR1 SGHVS, CDR2 FNYEAQ.

This clonotype was obtained from an elderly woman with COVID-19, enrolled during active disease. Specimen: peripheral blood. The chain employs TRBV7-6 and TRBJ2-3; 8 bases agree with TRBD2. The DNA for the CDR3 is TGTGCCAGCAGCTTAGTTAGCGGGGTAACACTAGACCAGTATTTT. Translation: CASSLVSGVTLDQYF.